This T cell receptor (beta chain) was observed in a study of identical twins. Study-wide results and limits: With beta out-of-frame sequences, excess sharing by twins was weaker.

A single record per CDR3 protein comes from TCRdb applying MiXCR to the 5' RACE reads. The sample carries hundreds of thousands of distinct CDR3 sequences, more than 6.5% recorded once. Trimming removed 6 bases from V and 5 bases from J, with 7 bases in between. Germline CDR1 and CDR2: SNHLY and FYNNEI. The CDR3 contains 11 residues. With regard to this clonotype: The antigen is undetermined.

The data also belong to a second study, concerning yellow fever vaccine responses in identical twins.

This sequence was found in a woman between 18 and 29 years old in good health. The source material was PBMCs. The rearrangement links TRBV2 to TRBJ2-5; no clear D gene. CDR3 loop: CASRGWETQYF. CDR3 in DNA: TGTGCCAGCAGAGGATGGGAGACCCAGTACTTC. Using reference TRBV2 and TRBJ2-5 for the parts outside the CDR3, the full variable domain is EPEVTQTPSHQVTQMGQEVILRCVPISNHLYFYWYRQILGQKVEFLVSFYNNEISEKSEIFDDQFSVERPDGSNFTLKIRSTKLEDSAMYFCASRGWETQYFGPGTRLLVL.